These T cell receptor beta chains were read from a single sample in a study of T cell responses to AZD1222 COVID-19 vaccine. Repertoires were generated with immunoSEQ multiplex PCR, while TCRdb's copy carries only in-frame clones and drops some. The repertoire holds about 100,000 clones, with approximately 89% as singletons. Sequenced material: peripheral blood, taken on day 0 of MenACWY control vaccination. The receptors here all came from an adult in good health. CDR3s include the opening cysteine and the closing phenylalanine or tryptophan. The D gene is left open where the match is weak. Size values are once, few and many counts, or a class for expanded clones, and some rows have none.

j_call,d_call,v_call,clone_size,cdr3_aa,cdr3_nt
TRBJ1-2,-,TRBV28,-,CASSLPGTPRGYGYTF,TGTGCCAGCAGTTTACCCGGGACGCCACGGGGCTATGGCTACACCTTC
TRBJ2-1,-,TRBV10-3,-,CAISESQAAYNEQFF,TGTGCCATCAGTGAGTCGCAGGCGGCCTACAATGAGCAGTTCTTC
TRBJ2-3,-,TRBV18,-,CASSQATVSDTQYF,TGTGCCAGCTCCCAGGCGACAGTTTCAGATACGCAGTATTTT
TRBJ2-7,-,TRBV5-1,-,CASSLGTWPYEQYF,TGCGCCAGCAGCTTAGGGACATGGCCCTACGAGCAGTACTTC
TRBJ1-2,TRBD1,TRBV19,-,CASSIEGAGGYTF,TGTGCCAGTAGTATCGAGGGGGCCGGTGGCTACACCTTC
TRBJ2-7,-,TRBV3-1/TRBV3-2,-,CASSRGRGYEQYF,TGTGCCAGCAGCCGGGGCAGGGGTTACGAGCAGTACTTC
TRBJ2-3,-,TRBV29-1,few,CSISADTDTQYF,TGCAGTATATCGGCAGACACAGATACGCAGTATTTT
TRBJ1-5,-,TRBV5-5,-,CASSLIPAGQNQPQHF,TGTGCCAGCAGCTTGATCCCGGCAGGGCAAAATCAGCCCCAGCATTTT
TRBJ2-3,-,TRBV2,-,CASLAESTQYF,TGTGCCAGCCTCGCAGAGAGTACGCAGTATTTT
TRBJ1-1,-,TRBV6-5,-,CATQGLENTEAFF,TGTGCCACACAGGGTCTGGAGAACACTGAAGCTTTCTTT
TRBJ2-3,TRBD2,TRBV18,-,CASSPPGLGLDTQYF,TGTGCCAGCTCACCCCCGGGACTAGGGTTAGATACGCAGTATTTT
TRBJ2-1,-,TRBV10-3,-,CAISEEVAGFGEQFF,TGTGCCATCAGTGAGGAGGTTGCGGGGTTTGGTGAGCAGTTCTTC
TRBJ2-6,-,TRBV6-5,-,CASSYSRGANVLTF,TGTGCCAGCAGTTACTCACGCGGGGCCAACGTCCTGACTTTC
TRBJ1-4,TRBD1,TRBV5-1,-,CASSWGTGQGNEKLFF,TGCGCCAGCAGCTGGGGGACGGGACAGGGTAATGAAAAACTGTTTTTT
TRBJ2-1,TRBD2,TRBV6-5,-,CASNPSGELSGEQFF,TGTGCCAGCAACCCTAGCGGGGAGTTGAGTGGTGAGCAGTTCTTC
TRBJ1-6,TRBD1,TRBV6-5,-,CASTPWDRDNSPLHF,TGTGCCAGCACCCCTTGGGACAGAGATAATTCACCCCTCCACTTT